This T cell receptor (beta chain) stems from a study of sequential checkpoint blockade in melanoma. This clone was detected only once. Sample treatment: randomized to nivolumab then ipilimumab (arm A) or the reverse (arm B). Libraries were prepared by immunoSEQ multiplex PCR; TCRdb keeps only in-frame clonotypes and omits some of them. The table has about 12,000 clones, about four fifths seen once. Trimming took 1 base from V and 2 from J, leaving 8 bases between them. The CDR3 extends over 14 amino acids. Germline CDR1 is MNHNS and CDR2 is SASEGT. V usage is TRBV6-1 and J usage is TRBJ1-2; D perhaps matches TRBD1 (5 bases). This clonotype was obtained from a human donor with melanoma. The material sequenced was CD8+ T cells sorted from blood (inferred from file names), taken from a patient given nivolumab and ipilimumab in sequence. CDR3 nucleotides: TGTGCCAGCAGTGAAGGGCCAGGGAACTATGGCTACACCTTC. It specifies CASSEGPGNYGYTF.